This TCR beta chain was profiled in a study of PD-L1 blockade in urothelial cancer. Across the study: Male sex and bladder-origin urothelial cancer were recorded for about 85% of the roughly 30 patients. Researchers looked at the blood 3 weeks (second dose) and 6 weeks after treatment began.

This clone was detected only once. As to time point: pretreatment peripheral blood. The repertoire was sequenced with immunoSEQ multiplex PCR; TCRdb's copy has only in-frame clones and lacks some. Counted here are some 65,000 clones, under 90% occurring once; the ten biggest clones make up roughly 2.9%. CDR3 length equals 17 residues. CDR1 is MDHEN, CDR2 SYDVKM, per germline. J gave up 0 bases and V 4 bases, and 7 bases lay outside the gene matches. The sample consisted of PBMCs, taken around atezolizumab (anti-PD-L1) treatment. The receptor was isolated from a man in his sixties or seventies with urothelial cancer. The chain joins TRBV28 to TRBJ1-1, with 11 bases matching TRBD1. CDR3 protein: CASSWQGQGGMNTEAFF. CDR3 DNA: TGTGCCAGCAGTTGGCAGGGACAGGGGGGTATGAACACTGAAGCTTTCTTT.